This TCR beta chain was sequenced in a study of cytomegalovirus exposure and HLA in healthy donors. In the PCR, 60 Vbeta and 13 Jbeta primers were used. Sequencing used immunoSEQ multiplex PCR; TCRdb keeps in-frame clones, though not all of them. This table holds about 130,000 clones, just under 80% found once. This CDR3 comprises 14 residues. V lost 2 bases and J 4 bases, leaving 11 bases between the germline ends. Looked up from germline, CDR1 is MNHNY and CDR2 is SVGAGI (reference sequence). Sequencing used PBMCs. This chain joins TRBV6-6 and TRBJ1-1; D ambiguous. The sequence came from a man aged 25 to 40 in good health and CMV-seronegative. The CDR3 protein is CASSYGSSGTEAFF. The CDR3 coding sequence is TGTGCCAGCAGTTACGGGAGCAGTGGCACTGAAGCTTTCTTT.